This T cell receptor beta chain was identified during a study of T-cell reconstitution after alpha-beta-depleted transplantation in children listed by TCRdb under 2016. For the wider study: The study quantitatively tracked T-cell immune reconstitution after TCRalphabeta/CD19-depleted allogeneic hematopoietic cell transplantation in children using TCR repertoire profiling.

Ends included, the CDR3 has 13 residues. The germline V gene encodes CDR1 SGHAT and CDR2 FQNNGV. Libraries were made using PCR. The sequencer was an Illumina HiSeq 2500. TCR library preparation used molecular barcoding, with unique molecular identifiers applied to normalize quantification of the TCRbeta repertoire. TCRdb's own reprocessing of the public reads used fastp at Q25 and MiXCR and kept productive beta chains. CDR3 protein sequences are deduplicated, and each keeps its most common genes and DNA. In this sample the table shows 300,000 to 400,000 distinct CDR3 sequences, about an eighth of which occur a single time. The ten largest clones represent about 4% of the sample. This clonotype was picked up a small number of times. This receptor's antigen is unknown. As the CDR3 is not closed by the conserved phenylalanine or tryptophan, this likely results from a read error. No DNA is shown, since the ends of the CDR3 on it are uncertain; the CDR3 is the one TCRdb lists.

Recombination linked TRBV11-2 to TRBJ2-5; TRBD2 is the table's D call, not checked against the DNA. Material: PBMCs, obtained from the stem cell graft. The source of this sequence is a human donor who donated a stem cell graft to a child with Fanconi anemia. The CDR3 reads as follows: CASSLLRSAERVM.